This T cell receptor (beta chain) was captured in a study of blood T cell repertoires in COVID-19. Turning to the study itself: Specimens from acute and convalescent COVID-19 originated in the United States, Italy and Spain. Nucleic acid was either cDNA or gDNA, and it came from T cells, B-cell-depleted T cells, or PBMCs.

Germline assignment: CDR1 GTSNPN and CDR2 SVGIG (reference sequence). The CDR3 consists of 12 residues. The V gene end was trimmed by 7 bases and the J gene end by 3 bases; junction bases not matched to a gene: 2. Produced via immunoSEQ multiplex PCR; TCRdb's table is partial and in-frame only. Among 75,000 to 90,000 clones listed, 90% were seen once. This clone was detected once. Source material: peripheral blood. The J gene is TRBJ1-5, the V gene TRBV30; 8 bases agree with TRBD1. The clonotype comes from a woman between 45 and 65 years old in a cohort sampled during active COVID-19. CDR3 amino acids: CASRGPNQPQHF. In DNA, the CDR3 is TGTGCCTCCAGGGGGCCCAATCAGCCCCAGCATTTT.